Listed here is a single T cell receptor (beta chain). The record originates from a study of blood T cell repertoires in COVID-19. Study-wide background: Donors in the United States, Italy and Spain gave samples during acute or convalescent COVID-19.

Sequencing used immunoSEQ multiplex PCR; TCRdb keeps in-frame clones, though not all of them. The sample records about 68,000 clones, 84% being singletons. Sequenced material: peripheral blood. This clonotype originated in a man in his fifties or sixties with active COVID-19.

CDR3 residues: CASSLGLAAYNEQFF. In DNA form, the CDR3 reads TGTGCCAGCAGTTTGGGACTAGCGGCCTACAATGAGCAGTTCTTC. The V call is TRBV6-5, the J call TRBJ2-1, with TRBD2 matching 11 bases. There are 15 residues in the CDR3. The germline gives CDR1 MNHEY, CDR2 SVGAGI. Trimming took 4 bases from V and 2 from J; bases not matched to a gene: 1.